This TCR beta chain was identified during a study of T cells in Graves' hyperthyroidism and ophthalmopathy. Points from the study as a whole: The model made its ophthalmopathy prediction, and onset followed a median about 6.8 months later.

Amplification of TCR beta CDR3 regions was performed using RNA transcripts as template. HTBI primers were the set used in a first-round RT-PCR of the TCR CDR3. TCRdb analysed the multiplex PCR reads with MiXCR anew, one entry per CDR3 protein. The repertoire holds about 420,000 distinct CDR3 sequences, with about an eighth as singletons. In regard to this clonotype: Its antigen is currently unknown.

The CDR3 contains 16 residues. CDR1 is MDHEN and CDR2 is SYDVKM in the germline V gene. Trimming took 5 bases from V and 3 from J; bases not matched to a gene: 8. This TCR came from a woman between 18 and 30 years old with Graves' hyperthyroidism. The specimen sequenced was blood. V is TRBV28 and J is TRBJ2-4; 9 bases map to TRBD2. The CDR3 nucleotides are TGTGCCAGCAGTCGACTAGCGGAGGGGGGCAAAAACATTCAGTACTTC. Protein product: CASSRLAEGGKNIQYF.